This entry lists 18 T cell receptor beta chains sequenced from one sample in a study of CD8 T cells in Susac syndrome. After extraction with the RNeasy kit, roughly 0.45 to 1 ug of the RNA was reverse transcribed using random hexamers. TCRdb fed the immunoSEQ multiplex PCR reads into MiXCR, producing one record per CDR3 protein. Of approximately 190,000 distinct CDR3 sequences listed, approximately 94% are singletons. Sequencing input: CD4+ T cells from PBMCs. The receptors were sampled from a human donor with Susac syndrome.

This chain links TRBV10-2 with TRBJ2-1; TRBD2 might be the D (5 bases). CDR1 and CDR2 from the germline V gene are WSHSY and SAAADI. The CDR3 has 14 residues. V was cut by 6 bases and J by 6 bases, with 15 bases left in between. The chain's CDR3 is CASRELGLPNEQFF. In DNA form, the CDR3 reads TGCGCCAGCAGGGAGCTCGGACTGCCCAATGAGCAGTTCTTC.

Only one count was recorded for this clonotype. V usage is TRBV29-1 and J usage is TRBJ2-5; no definite D call. This CDR3 is built from 12 residues. Germline CDR1 SQVTM, CDR2 ANQGSEA. V shed 4 bases and J shed 5 bases, with 11 bases lying between them. CDR3 in DNA: TGCAGCGTTGGTGCGTCTGGGGAGACCCAGTACTTC. Encoded protein: CSVGASGETQYF.

CDR3 in amino acids: CASSRIDQNTGELFF. Written as DNA, the CDR3 is TGTGCCAGCAGCCGCATTGACCAGAACACCGGGGAGCTGTTTTTT. V and J are TRBV28 and TRBJ2-2; D not resolved. The germline CDR1 and CDR2 sequences are MDHEN and SYDVKM. The CDR3 loop spans 15 amino acids. Trimming took 6 bases from V and 1 from J, leaving 12 bases between them.

Only one count was recorded for this clonotype. The chain employs TRBV12-5 and TRBJ2-2; the match to TRBD1 covers 8 bases. V trimming: 0 bases; J trimming: 7 bases; junction bases outside the gene matches: 7. The CDR3 extends over 16 amino acids. From germline, CDR1 is LGHNT and CDR2 FRNRAP. CDR3 protein: CASGLVGQGRSGELFF. In nucleotides, the CDR3 is TGTGCTAGTGGTTTGGTAGGACAGGGTCGAAGCGGGGAGCTGTTTTTT.

This CDR3 is CAWSQDRGYGYTF. CDR3 sequence (DNA): TGTGCCTGGAGCCAGGACAGGGGCTATGGCTACACCTTC. The V gene is TRBV30, the J gene TRBJ1-2, with 9 positions matching TRBD1. Germline assignment: CDR1 GTSNPN and CDR2 SVGIG (reference sequence). The CDR3 consists of 13 residues. Germline trimming cut 3 bases from V and 4 bases from J; bases unmatched to any gene: 3. The whole variable domain, remainder taken from reference TRBV30 and TRBJ1-2, is SQTIHQWPATLVQPVGSPLSLECTVEGTSNPNLYWYRQAAGRGLQLLFYSVGIGQISSEVPQNLSASRPQDRQFILSSKKLLLSDSGFYLCAWSQDRGYGYTFGSGTRLTVV.

The gene calls are TRBV6-5 and TRBJ2-3; tentatively, D is TRBD2 (6 bases). CDR3 length: 18 residues. Germline CDR1 is MNHEY and CDR2 is SVGAGI. Trimming took 2 bases from V and 2 from J, leaving 20 bases between them. CDR3 loop: CASSYLPGGTLNTDTQYF. Written as DNA, the CDR3 is TGTGCCAGCAGTTACCTACCCGGCGGGACGCTAAACACAGATACGCAGTATTTT.

The genes are TRBV4-2 and TRBJ2-5; TRBD1 matches at 7 bases. Losses at the gene ends were 3 bases for V and 5 bases for J; bases not matched to a gene: 6. Germline V CDR1 and CDR2: LGHNA, YNFKEQ. CDR3 size: 14 residues. The CDR3 nucleotides are TGTGCCAGCAGCCAGGACAGGCGACCGGAGACCCAGTACTTC. Residues: CASSQDRRPETQYF.

This chain joins TRBV30 and TRBJ2-1, with no clear D. V lost 3 bases, J lost 9 bases, and 12 bases lay in between. The germline CDR1 and CDR2 sequences are GTSNPN and SVGIG (reference sequence). The CDR3 extends over 12 amino acids. The CDR3 nucleotides are TGTGCCTGGAGGTGGGGAAATGGTGAGCAGTTCTTC. This codes for CAWRWGNGEQFF.

A single count supports this clonotype. The chain couples TRBV18 to TRBJ2-5, with a possible D match to TRBD2 (6 bases). The V end lost 4 bases, the J end lost 2 bases, and 11 bases lay between the germline ends. Germline V gene lookup returns CDR1 KGHSH and CDR2 LQKENI. The CDR3 has 14 amino acids. The CDR3 reads CASSHLAAQETQYF. Written as DNA, the CDR3 is TGTGCCAGCTCACATTTAGCGGCTCAAGAGACCCAGTACTTC.

In DNA, the CDR3 is TGCGCCAGCAGCCCGTCTCCAAATTACGAGCAGTACTTC. Translated: CASSPSPNYEQYF. The chain employs TRBV5-1 and TRBJ2-7; D is undetermined. The ends were cut back, 4 bases at V and 4 bases at J, with 12 bases in the middle. CDR1 SGHRS and CDR2 YFSETQ come from the germline V gene. This CDR3 region has 13 residues.

J is TRBJ1-5 and V is TRBV7-9, with D perhaps TRBD1 (5 bases). Germline values: CDR1 SEHNR, CDR2 FQNEAQ (reference sequence). Trimming took 1 base from V and 4 from J, leaving 8 bases between them. The CDR3 spans 14 residues. In nucleotides, the CDR3 is TGTGCCAGCAGCTTAGAAGCAGGGAATCAGCCCCAGCATTTT. Its protein is CASSLEAGNQPQHF.

This chain joins TRBV10-2 and TRBJ2-5; the match to TRBD2 covers 8 bases. The trim removed 7 bases at V and 1 base at J, leaving 5 bases unmatched. Germline V lookup: CDR1 WSHSY, CDR2 SAAADI. The CDR3 consists of 14 residues. CDR3 loop: CASKLAGTQETQYF. CDR3 nucleotides: TGCGCCAGCAAATTAGCGGGGACCCAAGAGACCCAGTACTTC.

The V and J genes are TRBV10-3 and TRBJ2-5, with 7 bases aligning to TRBD2. CDR1 is ENHRY and CDR2 is SYGVKD in the germline V gene. J was trimmed by 5 bases and V by 6 bases; bases with no gene match: 6. The CDR3 runs 13 residues. CDR3 coding DNA: TGTGCCATCAGCCCGGGGGGTTTGGAGACCCAGTACTTC. This translates into CAISPGGLETQYF.

The chain links TRBV27 to TRBJ1-5; D may be TRBD1 (6 bases). Per germline, CDR1 MNHEY and CDR2 SMNVEV (reference sequence). The CDR3 covers 13 residues. Between the trimmed V and J ends, which lost 3 bases and 5 bases, there was a span of 8 bases. This chain's CDR3 is CASSLYRDQPQHF. CDR3 nucleotide sequence: TGTGCCAGCAGTTTGTACAGGGATCAGCCCCAGCATTTT.

The chain employs TRBV6-6 and TRBJ2-7; 9 nucleotides align to TRBD1. Germline loops: CDR1 MNHNY, CDR2 SVGAGI (reference sequence). CDR3 length: 14 residues. Trimming took 6 bases from V and 6 from J; bases not matched to a gene: 9. In nucleotides, the CDR3 is TGTGCCAGCAGCGAATCCGGGACAGGGCGCGAGCAGTACTTC. This encodes CASSESGTGREQYF.

This chain connects TRBV20-1 to TRBJ1-1; 7 bases fit TRBD1. Germline values: CDR1 DFQATT, CDR2 SNEGSKA (reference sequence). The CDR3 extends over 14 amino acids. The V gene end was trimmed by 0 bases and the J gene end by 3 bases; junction bases not matched to a gene: 4. CDR3 amino acids: CSAREAGGDTEAFF. CDR3 DNA sequence: TGCAGTGCTAGAGAGGCAGGGGGGGACACTGAAGCTTTCTTT.

The rearrangement uses TRBV25-1 and TRBJ1-1; 9 nucleotides agree with TRBD1. The V and J ends lost 7 bases and 1 base, in that order; junction bases with no gene match: 7. The CDR3 sequence is 15 residues long. Germline values: CDR1 MGHDK, CDR2 SYGVNS. The CDR3 here is CASTRGQGWNTEAFF. Here the CDR3 DNA reads TGTGCCAGCACGAGGGGACAGGGTTGGAACACTGAAGCTTTCTTT. Based on the CDR3 plus reference TRBV25-1 and TRBJ1-1, the full variable domain is EADIYQTPRYLVIGTGKKITLECSQTMGHDKMYWYQQDPGMELHLIHYSYGVNSTEKGDLSSESTVSRIRTEHFPLTLESARPSHTSQYLCASTRGQGWNTEAFFGQGTRLTVV.

The V call is TRBV18, the J call TRBJ2-5, with D perhaps TRBD2 (7 bases). CDR1 and CDR2 from the germline V gene are KGHSH and LQKENI. Trimming cost V 0 bases and J 2 bases, with 16 bases left between them. The CDR3 runs 17 residues. CDR3 DNA: TGTGCCAGCTCACCACCGAGGGGGGGCGCCCAGCAAGAGACCCAGTACTTC. Protein sequence: CASSPPRGGAQQETQYF. Full variable domain (missing parts from reference TRBV18 and TRBJ2-5): NAGVMQNPRHLVRRRGQEARLRCSPMKGHSHVYWYRQLPEEGLKFMVYLQKENIIDESGMPKERFSAEFPKEGPSILRIQQVVRGDSAAYFCASSPPRGGAQQETQYFGPGTRLLVL.